These T cell receptor beta chains were read from a single sample in a study of blood T cell repertoires in COVID-19. The repertoire was sequenced with immunoSEQ multiplex PCR; TCRdb's copy has only in-frame clones and lacks some. The data hold around 61,000 clones, with approximately 92% observed a single time. Material: peripheral blood. The source of these receptors is a woman aged 55-70 years with COVID-19, enrolled during active disease. The CDR3 runs from the conserved cysteine through the conserved F or W. D genes are given only for firm matches. For some rows the clone size is stated as once, few or many, or as a class when expanded; others skip it.

>TRBD1|once|TRBJ1-6|TRBV5-5
CASSFTQGGSNSPLHF
TGTGCCAGCAGCTTCACACAGGGGGGAAGTAATTCACCCCTCCACTTT
>NA|NA|TRBJ2-3|TRBV7-9
CASSADIQIATDTQYF
TGTGCCAGCAGCGCGGACATTCAAATAGCCACAGATACGCAGTATTTT
>NA|NA|TRBJ1-1|TRBV10-3
CAISLTGGLTEAFF
TGTGCCATCAGTTTAACGGGGGGCCTCACTGAAGCTTTCTTT
>NA|NA|TRBJ1-2|TRBV3-1/TRBV3-2
CASSLPDDGYTF
TGTGCCAGCAGCCTGCCAGATGATGGCTACACCTTC
>NA|NA|TRBJ2-3|TRBV27
CASSETNRGGDTQYF
TGTGCCAGCAGCGAAACGAACCGAGGCGGGGATACGCAGTATTTT
>TRBD2|NA|TRBJ2-3|TRBV3-1/TRBV3-2
CASSQEGEGPTLMDTQYF
TGTGCCAGCAGCCAAGAGGGGGAGGGTCCCACTCTAATGGATACGCAGTATTTT
>NA|NA|TRBJ2-7|TRBV7-9
CASSPGTRSYEQYF
TGTGCCAGCAGCCCGGGGACAAGATCCTACGAGCAGTACTTC
>TRBD1|NA|TRBJ1-2|TRBV5-6
CASSLGQGLYGGYTF
TGTGCCAGCAGCTTGGGACAGGGGCTCTATGGAGGCTACACCTTC
>TRBD2|NA|TRBJ2-1|TRBV7-2
CASSYRGGRAYNEQFF
TGTGCCAGCAGCTACCGGGGCGGGAGGGCCTACAATGAGCAGTTCTTC
>TRBD2|NA|TRBJ2-7|TRBV6-5
CASSYSGREWTYEQYF
TGTGCCAGCAGTTACTCAGGGCGGGAGTGGACCTACGAGCAGTACTTC